A single sample is the source of the 27 T cell receptor beta chains below, sequenced in a study of blood T cell repertoires in COVID-19. TCRdb keeps only in-frame clones here, not all; method: immunoSEQ multiplex PCR. The sample comprises a few hundred thousand clones, 87% of which are singletons, and under 1.3% rests with the top ten. The sequenced material came from PBMCs or T cells enriched from blood (not recorded which). These receptors were obtained from a woman in her twenties or thirties who had recovered from COVID-19.

V usage is TRBV6-1 and J usage is TRBJ1-1; 8 bases match TRBD1. Trimming at V came to 2 bases and at J to 4 bases, leaving 6 bases not matched to a gene. The CDR3 contains 15 residues. Germline values: CDR1 MNHNS, CDR2 SASEGT. The CDR3 nucleotides read TGTGCCAGCAGTGAACAGGGGGCCTTGGGCACTGAAGCTTTCTTT. Encoded protein: CASSEQGALGTEAFF.

A few counts support this clone. V gene TRBV6-5 combines with J gene TRBJ1-6; D is possibly TRBD1 (5 bases). This CDR3 is built from 14 residues. CDR1 and CDR2 (germline): MNHEY, SVGAGI. Trimming left V 10 bases short and J 7 bases short, with 17 bases between. CDR3 amino acids: CATEWARGNSPLHF. The CDR3, as DNA: TGTGCCACTGAGTGGGCTAGGGGCAATTCACCCCTCCACTTT.

Only a few counts were recorded for this clone. The CDR3 coding sequence is TGCGCCAGCAGCTCAGAGGTAGATTCACCCCTCCACTTT. This encodes CASSSEVDSPLHF. The chain employs TRBV5-1 and TRBJ1-6; D not certain. The germline V gene has CDR1 SGHRS and CDR2 YFSETQ. V was shortened by 3 bases and J by 8 bases, with 9 bases between the two germline ends. The CDR3 is 13 residues long.

This chain uses TRBV3-1 (or the pseudogene TRBV3-2) with TRBJ2-1; 15 bases line up with TRBD2. Germline CDR1 reads LGHDT; CDR2 reads YNNKEL (reference sequence). This CDR3 contains 17 residues. Germline trimming cut 4 bases from V and 5 bases from J; bases unmatched to any gene: 6. CDR3: CASSPLGLAGGHNEQFF. The CDR3 bases are TGTGCCAGCAGCCCCCTGGGACTAGCGGGGGGTCACAATGAGCAGTTCTTC.

The chain combines TRBV9 with TRBJ2-1, with 7 bases fitting TRBD1. This CDR3 region has 15 residues. Germline CDR1 and CDR2: SGDLS and YYNGEE. Trimming at V came to 4 bases and at J to 5 bases, leaving 9 bases not matched to a gene. CDR3 amino acids: CASSPHRTGNNEQFF. The CDR3 DNA is TGTGCCAGCAGCCCACATCGGACAGGCAACAATGAGCAGTTCTTC.

The V and J genes are TRBV7-9 and TRBJ1-4; D unresolved. CDR1 is SEHNR, CDR2 FQNEAQ, per germline (reference sequence). Trimming pared 3 bases from V and 8 bases from J, leaving 7 bases between. The CDR3 contains 12 residues. CDR3 in amino acids: CASSLFQEKLFF. CDR3 coding DNA: TGTGCCAGCAGCTTGTTCCAGGAAAAACTGTTTTTT.

The V call is TRBV29-1, the J call TRBJ2-7; TRBD1 is a possible D gene (5 bases). The better agreement between TRBJ2-5 and the DNA end casts doubt on the J call. This CDR3 contains 10 residues. CDR1 and CDR2 from the germline V gene are SQVTM and ANQGSEA. The CDR3 is CSVYTGTQYF. In DNA, the CDR3 is TGCAGCGTTTACACAGGGACCCAGTACTTC.

The chain carries TRBV2 and TRBJ1-2; D call uncertain. Trimming left V 5 bases short and J 8 bases short, with 15 bases between. The germline V gene has CDR1 SNHLY and CDR2 FYNNEI. The CDR3 runs 13 residues. The CDR3 DNA reads TGTGCCAGCAGTACGGCGGAAGACTGGGGCTACACCTTC. It specifies CASSTAEDWGYTF.

This clone was counted between two and nine times. The chain carries TRBV5-4 and TRBJ1-1, with D possibly TRBD1 on 5 matching bases. Deletions cut 1 base from V and 2 bases from J, with 12 bases between. This CDR3 is built from 15 residues. Germline V lookup: CDR1 SGHNT, CDR2 YYREEE (reference sequence). Here the CDR3 DNA reads TGTGCCAGCAGCTTGCAGTCAGGGATAAACACTGAAGCTTTCTTT. It specifies CASSLQSGINTEAFF.

The genes are TRBV5-4 and TRBJ2-1, with TRBD1 matching over 11 bases. CDR1 and CDR2 from the germline V gene are SGHNT and YYREEE (reference sequence). The CDR3 covers 16 residues. V lost 3 bases to trimming and J lost 6 bases; unmatched junction nucleotides: 8. The DNA of the CDR3 is TGTGCCAGCAGCTCCTTGGACAGGGGGCTCACCAATGAGCAGTTCTTC. Its translation is CASSSLDRGLTNEQFF.

This clone was picked up one time. This rearrangement joins TRBV19 to TRBJ1-6; TRBD1 might be the D (6 bases). The V and J ends lost 6 bases and 8 bases respectively, with 14 bases between them. Germline CDR1 reads LNHDA; CDR2 reads SQIVND (reference sequence). There are 14 residues in the CDR3. The CDR3 is CASSYRVRDSPLHF. The CDR3, as DNA: TGTGCCAGTAGCTACAGGGTCAGGGATTCACCCCTCCACTTT.

This chain uses TRBV11-2 with TRBJ2-5; D possibly corresponds to TRBD1 (5 bases). CDR1 and CDR2 (germline): SGHAT, FQNNGV. This CDR3 comprises 13 residues. V shed 11 bases and J shed 5 bases, with 18 bases lying between them. The CDR3 DNA reads TGTGCCTGCCGGACACTACAGAGGGAGACCCAGTACTTC. Protein sequence: CACRTLQRETQYF.

The chain is built from TRBV21-1 and TRBJ2-4; the table gives TRBD1 as D, unverified against the DNA. TRBV21-1 represents a pseudogene. This CDR3 contains 14 residues. In nucleotides, the CDR3 is TGTGCCGGCCAGGGGGACAGGGGTAAAAACATTCAGTACTTC. Its protein product is CAGQGDRGKNIQYF.

The chain uses TRBV30 and TRBJ2-5; TRBD1 might be the D (6 bases). The germline V gene has CDR1 GTSNPN and CDR2 SVGIG (reference sequence). Trimming cost V 1 base and J 5 bases, with 11 bases left between them. This CDR3 spans 13 amino acids. CDR3 in amino acids: CAWSAQGRETQYF. The CDR3 DNA is TGTGCCTGGAGTGCCCAGGGGCGGGAGACCCAGTACTTC.

The gene calls are TRBV11-2 and TRBJ2-2; 7 positions match TRBD1. Germline V gene sequence: CDR1 SGHAT, CDR2 FQNNGV. The CDR3 totals 16 residues. The J segment lost 1 base and the V segment lost 5 bases, leaving 7 bases of the junction unmatched. CDR3 sequence reads: CASSPWQGVNTGELFF. The CDR3 DNA reads TGTGCCAGCAGCCCCTGGCAGGGGGTGAACACCGGGGAGCTGTTTTTT.

The V and J genes are TRBV28 and TRBJ2-5; a possible D gene is TRBD1 (5 bases). The V gene's germline CDR1 is MDHEN and CDR2 SYDVKM. Trimming pared 5 bases from V and 0 bases from J, leaving 10 bases between. CDR3 length: 14 amino acids. CDR3 sequence: CASSPQGYQETQYF. The CDR3 region has the DNA TGTGCCAGCAGTCCCCAGGGTTACCAAGAGACCCAGTACTTC.

This chain joins TRBV30 and TRBJ2-5, with 7 bases aligning to TRBD1. Unmatched junction bases numbered 5, after V lost 5 bases and J lost 2 bases. The V gene's germline CDR1 is GTSNPN and CDR2 SVGIG (reference sequence). The CDR3 totals 13 residues. In DNA form, the CDR3 reads TGTGCCTGGGGGAGACAGGGACAAGAGACCCAGTACTTC. It codes for CAWGRQGQETQYF.

The CDR3 DNA reads TGCGCCAGCAGCCCCCTACAGGGGGGACCCCAGCATTTT. Amino acids: CASSPLQGGPQHF. The rearrangement uses TRBV5-1 and TRBJ1-5; 8 bases match TRBD1. The V gene end was trimmed by 4 bases and the J gene end by 10 bases; junction bases not matched to a gene: 7. This CDR3 spans 13 amino acids. The germline CDR1 and CDR2 sequences are SGHRS and YFSETQ. The full variable domain, in which reference TRBV5-1 and TRBJ1-5 provide the parts outside the CDR3, is KAGVTQTPRYLIKTRGQQVTLSCSPISGHRSVSWYQQTPGQGLQFLFEYFSETQRNKGNFPGRFSGRQFSNSRSEMNVSTLELGDSALYLCASSPLQGGPQHFGDGTRLSIL.

The J gene is TRBJ1-1, the V gene TRBV7-9; D is uncertain. The CDR3 spans 14 residues. With 1 base removed from V and 0 bases from J, the gap between germline ends came to 6 bases. Germline CDR1 SEHNR, CDR2 FQNEAQ (reference sequence). The CDR3 loop is CASSLGQMNTEAFF. CDR3 sequence (DNA): TGTGCCAGCAGCTTAGGTCAAATGAACACTGAAGCTTTCTTT. The full variable domain, with the rest looked up from reference TRBV7-9 and TRBJ1-1, is DTGVSQNPRHKITKRGQNVTFRCDPISEHNRLYWYRQTLGQGPEFLTYFQNEAQLEKSRLLSDRFSAERPKGSFSTLEIQRTEQGDSAMYLCASSLGQMNTEAFFGQGTRLTVV.

This chain connects TRBV3-1 (or the pseudogene TRBV3-2) to TRBJ2-2; 10 nucleotides line up with TRBD2. The CDR3 is 19 amino acids. With 2 bases clipped from V and 1 base from J, the junction kept 10 bases outside the gene matches. The germline gives CDR1 LGHDT, CDR2 YNNKEL (reference sequence). The CDR3: CASSQITSGVFGNTGELFF. The CDR3 DNA reads as TGTGCCAGCAGCCAAATTACTAGCGGGGTGTTCGGGAACACCGGGGAGCTGTTTTTT.

In its sample, this clone was seen once. The chain employs TRBV7-2 and TRBJ1-1; D possibly corresponds to TRBD1 (6 bases). This CDR3 has 13 amino acids. V was clipped by 3 bases and J by 12 bases, with 17 bases between them. In germline, CDR1 is SGHTA, CDR2 FQGNSA. The CDR3 region is CASSLVGQREPFF. The CDR3 coding sequence is TGTGCCAGCAGCTTGGTCGGACAGAGAGAACCTTTCTTT.

The chain is built from TRBV7-8 and TRBJ1-5; the D is unclear. CDR1 and CDR2 (germline): SGHVS, FQNEAQ. Deletions cut 5 bases from V and 7 bases from J, with 9 bases between. This CDR3 spans 12 amino acids. The CDR3 bases are TGTGCCAGCAGCAAGTACAGACAGCCCCAGCATTTT. It encodes CASSKYRQPQHF.

The chain employs TRBV27 and TRBJ2-3; 9 bases line up with TRBD2. The CDR3 length is 15 residues. CDR1 is MNHEY, CDR2 SMNVEV, per germline (reference sequence). J gave up 10 bases and V 7 bases, and 15 bases lay outside the gene matches. CDR3 sequence reads: CASTRRRGGEYAQYF. Here the CDR3 DNA reads TGTGCCAGCACTCGGCGACGCGGGGGGGAGTACGCGCAGTATTTT.

To note about this clone: Other DNA sequences within the sample encode an identical CDR3. The V gene is TRBV15, the J gene TRBJ1-5; possibly TRBD1 for D (5 bases). The V end was cut by 1 base, the J end by 1 base, with 5 bases between. The CDR3 spans 14 residues. Germline-derived CDR1 and CDR2 are LNHNV and YYDKDF (reference sequence). Here the CDR3 DNA reads TGTGCCACCAGCAGAGGACAGAGCAATCAGCCCCAGCATTTT. The encoded protein is CATSRGQSNQPQHF.

This clone showed up just a few times. This sample includes further DNA sequences coding for the same CDR3. This chain uses TRBV19 with TRBJ1-5; unclear D gene. The V end lost 4 bases, the J end lost 4 bases, and 8 bases lay between the germline ends. Germline CDR1 reads LNHDA; CDR2 reads SQIVND (reference sequence). The CDR3 covers 13 residues. Written as DNA, the CDR3 is TGTGCCAGTAGTACCGAACTTAATCAGCCCCAGCATTTT. Its protein is CASSTELNQPQHF. Full variable domain (remainder filled in from reference TRBV19 and TRBJ1-5): DGGITQSPKYLFRKEGQNVTLSCEQNLNHDAMYWYRQDPGQGLRLIYYSQIVNDFQKGDIAEGYSVSREKKESFPLTVTSAQKNPTAFYLCASSTELNQPQHFGDGTRLSIL.

The rearrangement joins TRBV6-2 or TRBV6-3 to TRBJ2-5; 10 bases align to TRBD2. This CDR3 has 14 residues. V lost 5 bases and J lost 3; bases outside the gene matches: 3. The germline V gene has CDR1 MNHEY and CDR2 SVGEGT. DNA for the CDR3: TGTGCCAGCAGTCTAGCGGGGGCCGAAGAGACCCAGTACTTC. Amino acids: CASSLAGAEETQYF.

The rearrangement uses TRBV13 and TRBJ2-5; TRBD2 is a possible D gene (7 bases). The CDR3 consists of 14 residues. CDR1 is PRHDT and CDR2 is FYEKMQ in the germline V gene (reference sequence). V gave up 5 bases and J gave up 7 bases, with 17 bases separating them. In DNA, the CDR3 is TGTGCCAGCAGCCCCGGGGGGCGCGGGGGGACCCAGTACTTC. It encodes CASSPGGRGGTQYF. The complete variable domain, with remaining parts taken from reference TRBV13 and TRBJ2-5, reads AAGVIQSPRHLIKEKRETATLKCYPIPRHDTVYWYQQGPGQDPQFLISFYEKMQSDKGSIPDRFSAQQFSDYHSELNMSSLELGDSALYFCASSPGGRGGTQYFGPGTRLLVL.